This entry is about one T cell receptor (beta chain). Its specificity is not known. The sample originates from a study of cytomegalovirus exposure and HLA in healthy donors. Study observations and caveats: A previous analysis found most TCR beta V segments productive roughly 87% or roughly 30% of the time. Per a later analysis, HLA-associated TCR beta chains showed more clonal expansion than other, equally common TCR beta chains.

The length of the CDR3 is 13 residues. The V gene lost 2 bases and the J gene lost 1 base, with 5 bases spanning the gap. Per the germline V gene, CDR1 is SGHVS and CDR2 is FNYEAQ. The PCR used 60 Vbeta and 13 Jbeta primers. Sequenced by immunoSEQ multiplex PCR; TCRdb stores in-frame clones only, minus some. The table lists roughly 190,000 clones, roughly three quarters of them singletons. This clonotype originated in a woman in her 50s in good health and CMV-seronegative. The V gene is TRBV7-6, the J gene TRBJ1-1; no clear D. The sample comprised PBMCs. DNA for the CDR3: TGTGCCAGCAGCTTATCGAGGAACACTGAAGCTTTCTTT. The encoded protein is CASSLSRNTEAFF.